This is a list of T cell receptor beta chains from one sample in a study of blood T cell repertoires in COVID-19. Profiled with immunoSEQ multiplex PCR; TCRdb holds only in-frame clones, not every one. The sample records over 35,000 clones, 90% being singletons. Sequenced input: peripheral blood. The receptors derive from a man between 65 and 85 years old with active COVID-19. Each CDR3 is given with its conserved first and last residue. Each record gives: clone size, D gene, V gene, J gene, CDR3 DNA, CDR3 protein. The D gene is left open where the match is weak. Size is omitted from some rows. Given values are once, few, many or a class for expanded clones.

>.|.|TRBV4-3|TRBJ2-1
TGCGCCAGCAGCCAAGATGTGAGGCAAGGCTATTACAATGAGCAGTTCTTC
CASSQDVRQGYYNEQFF
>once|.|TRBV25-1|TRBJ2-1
TGTGCCAGCAGTCCGGGACAACAAAGCTCCTACAATGAGCAGTTCTTC
CASSPGQQSSYNEQFF
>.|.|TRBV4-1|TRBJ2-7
TGCGCCAGCAGCCAAGATCCGGGACTCAGGCTGGGGGAGCAGTACTTC
CASSQDPGLRLGEQYF
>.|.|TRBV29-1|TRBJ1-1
TGCAGCGTTGTAAACAGCATGAACACTGAAGCTTTCTTT
CSVVNSMNTEAFF
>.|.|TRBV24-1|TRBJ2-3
TGTGCCACCAGTGACCCCGGGACTGGCCCAGATACGCAGTATTTT
CATSDPGTGPDTQYF
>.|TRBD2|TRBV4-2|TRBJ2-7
TGTGCCAGCAGCCTGCCGGCGGGACTAGCGGGAGATCACGAGCAGTACTTC
CASSLPAGLAGDHEQYF
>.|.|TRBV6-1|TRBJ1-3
TGTGCCAGCAGTGACCGGGGAGGAGTTTTGTCTGGAAACACCATATATTTT
CASSDRGGVLSGNTIYF
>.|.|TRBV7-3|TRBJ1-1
TGTGCCAGCAGCAAAACTGGGAGCAGGAGGAACACTGAAGCTTTCTTT
CASSKTGSRRNTEAFF
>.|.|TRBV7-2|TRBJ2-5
TGTGCCAGCAGCTTAGATGCGGGGCGTGAGACCCAGTACTTC
CASSLDAGRETQYF
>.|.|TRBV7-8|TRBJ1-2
TGTGCCAGCAGCTTAGCCGCAGTTGATGGCTACACCTTC
CASSLAAVDGYTF
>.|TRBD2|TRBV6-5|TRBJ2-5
TGTGCCAGCAGTTACTCGGGAGGGGCCTTGGAGACCCAGTACTTC
CASSYSGGALETQYF
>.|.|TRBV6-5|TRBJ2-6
TGTGCCTCGGCGGTCTCTGGGGCCAACGTCCTGACTTTC
CASAVSGANVLTF
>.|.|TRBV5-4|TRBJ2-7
TGTGCCAGCAGCAAACAGCAAGGGGGCTCCTACGAGCAGTACTTC
CASSKQQGGSYEQYF
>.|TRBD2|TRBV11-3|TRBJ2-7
TGTGCCAGCAGCTCCGCCCCTAGCGGGGGAACCTACGAGCAGTACTTC
CASSSAPSGGTYEQYF
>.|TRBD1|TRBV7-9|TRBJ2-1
TGTGCCAGCAGCTTAGCGCAGGGGGCTGGCAATGAGCAGTTCTTC
CASSLAQGAGNEQFF
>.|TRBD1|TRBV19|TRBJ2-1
TGTGCCAGCAGGAAGGGGACAGGGGGCGCGAGCTCCTACAATGAGCAGTTCTTC
CASRKGTGGASSYNEQFF
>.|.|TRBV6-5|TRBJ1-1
TGTGCCAGCAGGTCCGGGACTTCTCTGATCACTGAAGCTTTCTTT
CASRSGTSLITEAFF
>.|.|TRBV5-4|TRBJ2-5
TGTGCCAGCAGCTTAGGTAGCGGACGGGAGACCCAGTACTTC
CASSLGSGRETQYF
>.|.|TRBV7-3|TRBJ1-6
TGTGCCAGCAGCTTAACAGGGAGCTCCTATAATTCACCCCTCCACTTT
CASSLTGSSYNSPLHF
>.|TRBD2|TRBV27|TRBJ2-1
TGTGCCAGCACCTTAGCGGGACTAGCGGGAGGGCGAAATTGGAATGAGCAGTTCTTC
CASTLAGLAGGRNWNEQFF
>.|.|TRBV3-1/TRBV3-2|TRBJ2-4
TGTGCCAGCAGCCAAGCCAACGTACAGGGCTGGAGCATTCAGTACTTC
CASSQANVQGWSIQYF
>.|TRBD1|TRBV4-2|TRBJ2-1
TGTGCCAGCAGCCAAGCAGACAGGGATACCTACAATGAGCAGTTCTTC
CASSQADRDTYNEQFF
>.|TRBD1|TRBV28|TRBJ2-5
TGTGCCAGCAGTTTGGGGACAGTTGAGGAGACCCAGTACTTC
CASSLGTVEETQYF
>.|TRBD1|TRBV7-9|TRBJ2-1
TGTGCCAGCAGCCCCGGGACAGGGAATGAGCAGTTCTTC
CASSPGTGNEQFF
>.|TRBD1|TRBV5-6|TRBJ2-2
TGTGCCAGCAGCTTATGGACAGGGGTGAACACCGGGGAGCTGTTTTTT
CASSLWTGVNTGELFF